One sample yielded the 20 T cell receptor beta chains listed below, sequenced in a study of ipilimumab plus nivolumab after autologous stem cell transplantation. The protocol was immunoSEQ multiplex PCR, while the TCRdb copy is restricted to in-frame clones and leaves out a portion. Here the sample spans 15,000 to 20,000 clones, about 81% being singletons. This sample comprised PBMCs, obtained in a trial of ipilimumab plus nivolumab as post-transplant consolidation. Every receptor here comes from a male donor with diffuse large B-cell lymphoma.

This clone was recorded a few times. The chain uses TRBV27 and TRBJ2-7; 11 nucleotides match TRBD2. CDR1 is MNHEY and CDR2 is SMNVEV in the germline V gene (reference sequence). The V gene end was trimmed by 2 bases and the J gene end by 1 base; junction bases not matched to a gene: 7. The CDR3 spans 17 residues. The CDR3 nucleotides read TGTGCCAGCAGTTTAGCCTCTAGCGGGAGGCAGTCCTACGAGCAGTACTTC. Residues: CASSLASSGRQSYEQYF.

The chain combines TRBV29-1 with TRBJ2-7; tentatively, D is TRBD1 (6 bases). The CDR3 runs 13 residues. CDR1 and CDR2 from the germline V gene are SQVTM and ANQGSEA. Trimming took 6 bases from V and 5 from J, leaving 17 bases between them. CDR3 region: CSVKTTGIHEQYF. CDR3 DNA: TGCAGCGTCAAAACTACAGGGATCCACGAGCAGTACTTC.

The chain joins TRBV7-6 to TRBJ1-5; D might be TRBD1 (5 bases). Germline V gives CDR1 SGHVS, CDR2 FNYEAQ. Trimming took 0 bases from V and 7 from J, leaving 19 bases between them. The CDR3 runs 17 residues. CDR3 sequence: CASSLAGWGGSRQPQHF. For the CDR3, the DNA is TGTGCCAGCAGCTTAGCGGGTTGGGGGGGATCGCGGCAGCCCCAGCATTTT.

The V call is TRBV30, the J call TRBJ2-3, with TRBD2 matching over 13 bases. The J segment lost 0 bases and the V segment lost 5 bases, leaving 11 bases of the junction unmatched. The CDR3 spans 18 residues. Looked up from germline, CDR1 is GTSNPN and CDR2 is SVGIG (reference sequence). CDR3 loop: CAWQSLPGLAGSTDTQYF. The CDR3 coding sequence is TGTGCCTGGCAATCTTTACCGGGACTAGCGGGGAGCACAGATACGCAGTATTTT.

The chain employs TRBV20-1 and TRBJ2-5; the D gene could be TRBD1 or TRBD2 (6 bases each). The end of the DNA aligns better with TRBJ2-7, so the J call may be wrong. Germline CDR1 DFQATT, CDR2 SNEGSKA (reference sequence). CDR3 length equals 11 residues. This CDR3 is CAPGGPYEQYF. The CDR3 DNA is TGCGCGCCTGGGGGGCCCTACGAGCAGTACTTC.

The CDR3 DNA sequence: TGTGCCAGCAGCTTAGCAGGGGCAGATACGCAGTATTTT. This gives the protein CASSLAGADTQYF. V gene TRBV7-9 combines with J gene TRBJ2-3; maybe TRBD1 (5 bases). V was clipped by 0 bases and J by 4 bases, with 5 bases between them. The CDR3 is 13 residues long. Germline CDR1 reads SEHNR; CDR2 reads FQNEAQ (reference sequence).

In regard to this clone: Other DNA sequences in this sample translate to the same CDR3. The rearrangement uses TRBV27 and TRBJ2-7; the D gene is possibly TRBD2 (6 bases). This CDR3 has 13 amino acids. V lost 5 bases and J 3 bases, leaving 11 bases between the germline ends. Per the germline V gene, CDR1 is MNHEY and CDR2 is SMNVEV (reference sequence). In DNA, the CDR3 is TGTGCCAGCAGTCTCGGGGGAAGCTACGAGCAGTACTTC. Encoded protein: CASSLGGSYEQYF.

The chain combines TRBV21-1 with TRBJ1-6. TRBV21-1 is described as a pseudogene. The length of the CDR3 is 18 residues. The CDR3 sequence is CASRLKGGNPFYNSPLHF. The DNA of the CDR3 is TGTGCCAGCCGTCTTAAGGGCGGAAACCCTTTCTATAATTCACCCCTCCACTTT.

The V gene is TRBV5-1, the J gene TRBJ2-7; tentatively, D is TRBD1 or TRBD2 (5 bases each). The CDR3 spans 13 residues. Trimming took off 5 bases at V and 3 bases at J, with 12 bases between the two ends. CDR1 and CDR2 (germline): SGHRS, YFSETQ. CDR3 sequence (DNA): TGCGCCAGCAGACGGGACGGTATCTACGAGCAGTACTTC. Translation: CASRRDGIYEQYF.

The genes are TRBV4-2 and TRBJ2-5; D possibly corresponds to TRBD2 (7 bases). Trimming shortened V by 4 bases and J by 3 bases, and 21 bases separated the two germline ends. Looked up from germline, CDR1 is LGHNA and CDR2 is YNFKEQ. The CDR3 loop spans 17 amino acids. The CDR3 protein is CASSPRGKGGAEETQYF. The DNA for the CDR3 is TGTGCCAGCAGCCCGCGGGGTAAGGGGGGGGCTGAAGAGACCCAGTACTTC.

The rearrangement uses TRBV29-1 and TRBJ2-4; tentatively, D is TRBD2 (6 bases). Trimming shortened V by 7 bases and J by 9 bases, and 13 bases separated the two germline ends. Germline V gene data show CDR1 as SQVTM and CDR2 as ANQGSEA. CDR3 length: 11 amino acids. CDR3 sequence: CSAGHGGIQYF. The CDR3 coding sequence is TGCAGCGCTGGACACGGGGGCATTCAGTACTTC.

V and J are TRBV9 and TRBJ2-2, with TRBD1 matching 9 bases. J gave up 3 bases and V 0 bases, and 0 bases lay outside the gene matches. Germline lookup yields CDR1 SGDLS and CDR2 YYNGEE. The CDR3 is 15 residues long. CDR3 residues: CASSVGDRDTGELFF. DNA for the CDR3: TGTGCCAGCAGCGTAGGGGACAGGGACACCGGGGAGCTGTTTTTT.

The chain links TRBV5-4 to TRBJ2-3; D possibly matches TRBD1 or TRBD2 (5 bases each). Trimming cost V 4 bases and J 5 bases, with 23 bases left between them. CDR1 is SGHNT and CDR2 is YYREEE in the germline V gene (reference sequence). The CDR3 contains 17 residues. The CDR3 protein is CASSLFGPAPGGDTQYF. CDR3 DNA sequence: TGTGCCAGCAGCCTTTTCGGACCTGCCCCTGGGGGAGATACGCAGTATTTT.

By proportion, this clone is medium-sized. The identical CDR3 is also encoded by other nucleotide sequences in the sample. The chain couples TRBV30 to TRBJ1-1; 9 nucleotides match TRBD1. CDR3 size: 14 residues. CDR1 is GTSNPN, CDR2 SVGIG, per germline (reference sequence). Trimming at V came to 2 bases and at J to 4 bases, leaving 5 bases not matched to a gene. CDR3 in amino acids: CAWSFGTGSTEAFF. The CDR3 coding sequence is TGTGCCTGGAGTTTTGGGACAGGGAGCACTGAAGCTTTCTTT.

The chain is built from TRBV14 and TRBJ2-3; the D is unclear. The ends were cut back, 5 bases at V and 6 bases at J, with 9 bases in the middle. In germline, CDR1 is SGHDN, CDR2 FVKESK. There are 12 residues in the CDR3. The CDR3 loop is CASSLRLDTQYF. The CDR3 region has the DNA TGTGCCAGCAGCTTACGACTGGATACGCAGTATTTT. Full variable domain (remainder filled in from reference TRBV14 and TRBJ2-3): EAGVTQFPSHSVIEKGQTVTLRCDPISGHDNLYWYRRVMGKEIKFLLHFVKESKQDESGMPNNRFLAERTGGTYSTLKVQPAELEDSGVYFCASSLRLDTQYFGPGTRLTVL.

This chain links TRBV7-8 with TRBJ1-5; possible D gene TRBD1, 5 bases. The V gene lost 5 bases and the J gene lost 2 bases, with 10 bases spanning the gap. This CDR3 spans 14 amino acids. CDR1 and CDR2 from the germline V gene are SGHVS and FQNEAQ. Written as DNA, the CDR3 is TGTGCCAGCAGCCGTGGGGGGGGCAATCAGCCCCAGCATTTT. Its translation is CASSRGGGNQPQHF.

This clone was found a few times. The chain joins TRBV7-2 to TRBJ1-2; tentative D call: TRBD1 (6 bases). Trimming pared 3 bases from V and 7 bases from J, leaving 6 bases between. The CDR3 is made up of 11 amino acids. The germline V gene encodes CDR1 SGHTA and CDR2 FQGNSA. This CDR3 is CASSFRGGYTF. The CDR3 bases are TGTGCCAGCAGCTTCAGGGGTGGCTACACCTTC.

This clone is deemed medium-sized. The rearrangement links TRBV9 to TRBJ1-2; no firm D call. Trimming removed 4 bases from V and 8 bases from J, with 15 bases in between. The CDR3 extends over 13 amino acids. Germline CDR1 is SGDLS and CDR2 is YYNGEE. The CDR3 region has the DNA TGTGCCAGCAGCAGGACGGAGGCTTGGGGCTACACCTTC. Its protein is CASSRTEAWGYTF.

This chain joins TRBV5-1 and TRBJ2-1; 14 bases align to TRBD2. The ends lost 6 bases at V and 2 bases at J; junction bases unmatched: 10. The V gene's germline CDR1 is SGHRS and CDR2 YFSETQ. This CDR3 comprises 18 residues. This chain's CDR3 is CASKAGTSGGITYNEQFF. The CDR3 DNA reads TGCGCCAGCAAAGCCGGGACTAGCGGGGGAATAACCTACAATGAGCAGTTCTTC. Full variable domain (missing parts from reference TRBV5-1 and TRBJ2-1): KAGVTQTPRYLIKTRGQQVTLSCSPISGHRSVSWYQQTPGQGLQFLFEYFSETQRNKGNFPGRFSGRQFSNSRSEMNVSTLELGDSALYLCASKAGTSGGITYNEQFFGPGTRLTVL.

The rearrangement joins TRBV29-1 to TRBJ1-1; D gene unclear. Per germline, CDR1 SQVTM and CDR2 ANQGSEA. Trimming cost V 3 bases and J 4 bases, with 9 bases left between them. The CDR3 loop spans 12 amino acids. The CDR3 here is CSVDPLGTEAFF. For the CDR3, the DNA is TGCAGCGTTGACCCCCTCGGCACTGAAGCTTTCTTT.